This T cell receptor beta chain was profiled in a study of Ad26.COV2.S vaccination and SARS-CoV-2 variants. As for the study in general: Into the muscle, Ad26.COV2.S was dosed once or twice, 56 days apart. Overall study findings and caveats: Using TCR breadth and depth analyses may have led to underestimated total T cell responses.

CDR1 is MNHEY, CDR2 SMNVEV, per germline (reference sequence). This CDR3 has 14 amino acids. Generated by immunoSEQ multiplex PCR, the TCRdb table keeps only in-frame clones and is missing some. The sample includes some 350,000 clones, 90% seen only once; the top ten take over 5%. Treatment in this sample: about 20 received Ad26.COV2.S at low or high dose, single or two shots; 5 received placebo; per-sample allocation not given. Sample collection was performed on day 63 after the first vaccine or placebo injection. As its vector, the vaccine had Ad26, which expressed Wuhan-strain SARS-CoV-2 spike. Notes on this clone: What it binds is unknown.

The chain joins TRBV27 to TRBJ1-1; the D gene is possibly TRBD1 (5 bases). This sequence was found in a person between 18 and 59 years old who received the Ad26.COV2.S COVID-19 vaccine or a placebo. The specimen comprised peripheral blood, sampled in a trial of Ad26.COV2.S vaccine versus placebo. For the CDR3, the DNA is TGTTCCTCCAACCCGGGCAGGGAGAACACTGAAGCTTTCTTT. Amino acids: CSSNPGRENTEAFF.